The 6 T cell receptor beta chains below all came from one sample that was sequenced in a study of blood T cell repertoires in COVID-19. The assay was immunoSEQ multiplex PCR, and TCRdb's table has in-frame clones only and misses some. The data contain about 59,000 clones, roughly 87% of them singletons. The specimen was peripheral blood. These receptors originate from an elderly man in a cohort sampled during active COVID-19.

The chain combines TRBV6-5 with TRBJ2-3; 9 bases match TRBD1. V shed 6 bases, J shed 4 bases, and the junction held 8 bases outside the gene matches. Looked up from germline, CDR1 is MNHEY and CDR2 is SVGAGI. The CDR3 is 15 amino acids. Here the CDR3 reads CASRPGQGWPDTQYF. The DNA of the CDR3 is TGTGCCAGCAGGCCGGGACAGGGATGGCCAGATACGCAGTATTTT.

The rearrangement joins TRBV6-5 to TRBJ2-3; D is unresolved. CDR1 is MNHEY and CDR2 is SVGAGI in the germline V gene. V lost 4 bases and J lost 2, with 10 bases in between. The CDR3 has 14 amino acids. Written as DNA, the CDR3 is TGTGCCAGCAGTTCCAGGAAAAACACAGATACGCAGTATTTT. Translation gives CASSSRKNTDTQYF.

The chain links TRBV5-1 to TRBJ2-1, with 7 bases that match TRBD1. This CDR3 spans 14 amino acids. After removal of 4 bases from V and 5 bases from J, the junction contained 6 bases not matched to a gene. From germline, CDR1 is SGHRS and CDR2 YFSETQ. The CDR3: CASSPGQNNNEQFF. The CDR3 nucleotides are TGCGCCAGCAGCCCGGGACAGAATAACAATGAGCAGTTCTTC.

CDR3 residues: CASSLVGQDTEAFF. The CDR3 DNA sequence: TGCGCCAGCAGCTTGGTAGGACAGGACACTGAAGCTTTCTTT. The gene calls are TRBV5-1 and TRBJ1-1; TRBD1 matches 7 bases. Losses at the gene ends were 0 bases for V and 3 bases for J; bases not matched to a gene: 2. This CDR3 contains 14 residues. Looked up from germline, CDR1 is SGHRS and CDR2 is YFSETQ. Combining the CDR3 with reference TRBV5-1 and TRBJ1-1 gives the whole variable domain KAGVTQTPRYLIKTRGQQVTLSCSPISGHRSVSWYQQTPGQGLQFLFEYFSETQRNKGNFPGRFSGRQFSNSRSEMNVSTLELGDSALYLCASSLVGQDTEAFFGQGTRLTVV.

The V call is TRBV3-1 (or the pseudogene TRBV3-2), the J call TRBJ2-3; the match to TRBD2 covers 10 bases. The CDR3 runs 18 residues. The germline CDR1 and CDR2 sequences are LGHDT and YNNKEL (reference sequence). The V and J ends lost 2 bases and 5 bases, in that order; junction bases with no gene match: 13. DNA of the CDR3: TGTGCCAGCAGCCAAATCTCCAGCGGGAGGGCCCGAGAAGATACGCAGTATTTT. Translated, it gives CASSQISSGRAREDTQYF.

This clone was recorded once. The chain recombines TRBV3-1 (or the pseudogene TRBV3-2) with TRBJ1-5, with TRBD1 identical over 7 bases. Germline V gene lookup returns CDR1 LGHDT and CDR2 YNNKEL (reference sequence). The CDR3 is 17 amino acids. V shed 4 bases and J 0 bases; nucleotides not matched to a gene: 9. The CDR3: CASSPTGTVDSNQPQHF. DNA of the CDR3: TGTGCCAGCAGCCCTACCGGGACAGTAGATAGCAATCAGCCCCAGCATTTT.